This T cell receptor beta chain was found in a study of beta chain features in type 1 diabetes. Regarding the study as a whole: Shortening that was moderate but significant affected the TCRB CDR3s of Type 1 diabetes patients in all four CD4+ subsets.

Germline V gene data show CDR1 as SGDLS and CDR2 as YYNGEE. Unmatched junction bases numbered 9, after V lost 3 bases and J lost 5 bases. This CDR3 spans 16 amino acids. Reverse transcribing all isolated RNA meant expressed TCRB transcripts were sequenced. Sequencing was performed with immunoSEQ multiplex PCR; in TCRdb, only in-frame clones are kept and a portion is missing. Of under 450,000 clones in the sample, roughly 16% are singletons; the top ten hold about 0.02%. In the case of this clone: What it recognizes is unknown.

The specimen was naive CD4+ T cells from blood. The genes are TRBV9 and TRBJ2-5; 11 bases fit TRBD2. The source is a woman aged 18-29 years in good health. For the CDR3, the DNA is TGTGCCAGCAGCGCCCCTGGGGTAGCGGGAGGGGAGACCCAGTACTTC. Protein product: CASSAPGVAGGETQYF.